This TCR beta chain stems from a study of shared clonotypes between healthy human individuals. Whole-study context: Three CD4 naive, three CD4 memory, two CD8 naive and one CD8 memory plate were used per donor.

Findings of the study overall: Clonotypes shared by all four sorted-subset donors had higher generation probabilities than non-shared clonotypes.

Points on this clone: Antigen unknown.

The method was immunoSEQ multiplex PCR; TCRdb's version includes in-frame clones alone and lacks a portion of them. The sample has about 2 million clones, about 95% seen once. Naivety among CD8 cells was defined by CD45RO negativity and positive CCR7 selection, thereby excluding terminally differentiated effector memory CD45RA+ cells. Trimming cost V 8 bases and J 4 bases, with 6 bases left between them. The CDR3 is 11 residues long. In germline, CDR1 is MNHNS, CDR2 SASEGT. The chain combines TRBV6-1 with TRBJ1-3; D remains unclear. This TCR derives from a young man in good health. Material: naive CD8+ T cells sorted from blood. The CDR3 sequence is CASGGGNTIYF. CDR3 sequence (DNA): TGTGCCAGCGGAGGCGGAAACACCATATATTTT.